This record covers a single T cell receptor beta chain. Losses at the gene ends were 6 bases for V and 1 base for J; bases not matched to a gene: 2. This CDR3 comprises 14 residues. CDR1 and CDR2 (germline): MNHEY, SVGAGI. The data were produced by immunoSEQ multiplex PCR, yet TCRdb's version contains in-frame clones alone and is incomplete. The sample has approximately 270,000 clones, about nine tenths seen once. This entry comes from a study of blood T cell repertoires in COVID-19. At the level of the study: COVID-19 samples, acute and convalescent, were from the United States, Italy and Spain.

Specimen: peripheral blood. This receptor was obtained from a man aged 40-50 years with active or convalescent COVID-19. V gene TRBV6-5 combines with J gene TRBJ2-1; 8 bases match TRBD2. The CDR3 DNA follows: TGTGCCAGCAGCCGACTAGCGTCCTACAATGAGCAGTTCTTC. As protein: CASSRLASYNEQFF.